A selection of T cell receptor beta chains follows, all from one sample in a study of regulatory T cells in long-lasting Graves disease. TCRdb ran MiXCR on the multiplex PCR reads and lists one entry per CDR3 protein. The sample consists of 650,000 to 700,000 distinct CDR3 sequences, around 30% of them appearing once. This specimen consisted of peripheral blood mononuclear cells (PBMCs), obtained when the disease was refractory, from a patient treated with antithyroid drugs. The receptors derive from a female donor with Graves disease. The CDR3 runs from the conserved cysteine through the conserved F or W. The order of the fields is D gene, clone size, V gene, J gene, CDR3 DNA, CDR3 protein. A D gene is named only where the DNA matches it firmly. The size of a clone is reported for some rows only, either as once, few or many, or as a class for expanded clones.

.	.	TRBV20-1	TRBJ1-2	TGCAGTGCTAGTCTGCGGGTGACCTATGGCTACACCTTC	CSASLRVTYGYTF
TRBD1	.	TRBV6-1	TRBJ2-7	TGTGCCAGCAGCAACAGGGGAACCTACGAGCAGTACTTC	CASSNRGTYEQYF
TRBD1	.	TRBV6-2/TRBV6-3	TRBJ1-5	TGTGCCAGCAGTTACTCGAGACAGGGAGTCGTCAATCAGCCCCAGCATTTT	CASSYSRQGVVNQPQHF
.	.	TRBV5-1	TRBJ1-2	TGCGCCAGCAGCTTGGACAGCGGATATGGCTACACCTTC	CASSLDSGYGYTF
.	.	TRBV6-2/TRBV6-3	TRBJ1-6	TGTGCCAGCAGTTACTCCCTTTTGGGGAGCTCCTATAATTCACCCCTCCACTTT	CASSYSLLGSSYNSPLHF
.	.	TRBV14	TRBJ1-2	TGTGCCAGCAGCCATTGGGGCGGCGAAGGCTACACCTTC	CASSHWGGEGYTF
.	.	TRBV28	TRBJ2-2	TGTGCCAGCAGTTTAGGGGTACCCACCGGGGAGCTGTTTTTT	CASSLGVPTGELFF
.	.	TRBV10-3	TRBJ2-5	TGTGCCATCAGTGACATTCGAGGTCCAGGAGGTTCAGAGACCCAGTACTTC	CAISDIRGPGGSETQYF
.	.	TRBV3-1	TRBJ1-2	TGTGCCAGCAGCCAAGGGCCAGGGCGCTACACCTTC	CASSQGPGRYTF
.	.	TRBV6-5	TRBJ1-2	TGTGCCAGCAGTTCCCCTGGGGGGGCAGTGGGCTATGGCTACACCTTC	CASSSPGGAVGYGYTF
TRBD2	few	TRBV13	TRBJ2-2	TGTGCCAGCAGCACCGGGACTAGCTCCGGGGAGCTGTTTTTT	CASSTGTSSGELFF
.	.	TRBV4-1	TRBJ2-5	TGCGCCAGCAGCCAAGTTGGGGCGAACCAAGAGACCCAGTACTTC	CASSQVGANQETQYF
TRBD1	many	TRBV2	TRBJ1-3	TGTGCCAGCACCGACAGGGCCGCCTCTGGAAACACCATATATTTT	CASTDRAASGNTIYF
TRBD1	once	TRBV7-9	TRBJ1-6	TGTGCCAGCACCCAAGGTCCCCCACAGGGGTATAATTCACCCCTCCACTTT	CASTQGPPQGYNSPLHF
.	few	TRBV12-3/TRBV12-4	TRBJ2-7	TGTGCCAGCAGTCGATATCCCTCCTACGAGCAGTACTTC	CASSRYPSYEQYF
.	.	TRBV5-1	TRBJ1-1	TGCGCCAGCAGCTTGGGGGGGCGCGGTGGCACTGAAGCTTTCTTT	CASSLGGRGGTEAFF
.	few	TRBV4-2	TRBJ2-7	TGTGCCAGCAGCTACAGGGAGGGCGAGCAGTACTTC	CASSYREGEQYF
.	many	TRBV2	TRBJ1-4	TGTGCCAGCAGTGAAGTGGATTGGAAGTCTAATGAAAAACTGTTTTTT	CASSEVDWKSNEKLFF
.	many	TRBV28	TRBJ1-4	TGTGCCAGCGGCCGAGGGTTGACTAATGAAAAACTGTTTTTT	CASGRGLTNEKLFF
TRBD2	few	TRBV11-2	TRBJ2-2	TGTGCCAGCAGCTCCCCGGGACTAGCAAACGGGGAGCTGTTTTTT	CASSSPGLANGELFF
.	.	TRBV7-2	TRBJ1-3	TGTGCCAGCAGCTTAGCGACCGGGACTGGAAACACCATATATTTT	CASSLATGTGNTIYF
.	many	TRBV5-6	TRBJ1-1	TGTGCCAGCAGCTTGGCAACAGGGAACACTGAAGCTTTCTTT	CASSLATGNTEAFF
TRBD2	.	TRBV7-9	TRBJ2-3	TGTGCCAGCAGCTTACCCCTGGCGGGAGGGAGGACAGATACGCAGTATTTT	CASSLPLAGGRTDTQYF
TRBD1	many	TRBV12-3/TRBV12-4	TRBJ1-5	TGTGCCAGCAGTCGACAGGGGGCCCGGCAGCCCCAGCATTTT	CASSRQGARQPQHF
TRBD1	.	TRBV5-4	TRBJ1-4	TGTGCCAGCAGCAGGGGGACAGATGCAACTAATGAAAAACTGTTTTTT	CASSRGTDATNEKLFF
.	few	TRBV19	TRBJ1-5	TGTGCCAGTATCACGACACATGGTAGCAATCAGCCCCAGCATTTT	CASITTHGSNQPQHF
.	many	TRBV12-3/TRBV12-4	TRBJ1-6	TGTGCCAGCAGTTTATCTGGGTTTAATTCACCCCTCCACTTT	CASSLSGFNSPLHF